This T cell receptor beta chain came from a study of T cell responses to AZD1222 COVID-19 vaccine. Sequenced by immunoSEQ multiplex PCR; TCRdb stores in-frame clones only, minus some. Seen here are 110,000 or so clones, around 89% observed once, and the top ten hold about 9.3%. Turning to this clone: No antigen is known for it.

CDR1 and CDR2 (germline): KGHSH, LQKENI. The CDR3 is made up of 13 amino acids. Trimming took off 6 bases at V and 2 bases at J, with 8 bases between the two ends. Overall study results and limits: Vaccine-associated CD4 TCRs ranged over spike, dominating at 160-218 and 743-854. Clonal diversity was possibly underestimated, and white British individuals and females predominated among donors. Unmutated variant regions are reportedly targeted by nearly half of spike-specific TCRs.

V is TRBV18 and J is TRBJ1-5; D remains unclear. This receptor was obtained from an adult in good health. The sequences come from peripheral blood, collected on day 0 of AZD1222 vaccination. The CDR3 bases are TGTGCCAGCTCTCTTGGGCGCAATCAGCCCCAGCATTTT. Its translation: CASSLGRNQPQHF.